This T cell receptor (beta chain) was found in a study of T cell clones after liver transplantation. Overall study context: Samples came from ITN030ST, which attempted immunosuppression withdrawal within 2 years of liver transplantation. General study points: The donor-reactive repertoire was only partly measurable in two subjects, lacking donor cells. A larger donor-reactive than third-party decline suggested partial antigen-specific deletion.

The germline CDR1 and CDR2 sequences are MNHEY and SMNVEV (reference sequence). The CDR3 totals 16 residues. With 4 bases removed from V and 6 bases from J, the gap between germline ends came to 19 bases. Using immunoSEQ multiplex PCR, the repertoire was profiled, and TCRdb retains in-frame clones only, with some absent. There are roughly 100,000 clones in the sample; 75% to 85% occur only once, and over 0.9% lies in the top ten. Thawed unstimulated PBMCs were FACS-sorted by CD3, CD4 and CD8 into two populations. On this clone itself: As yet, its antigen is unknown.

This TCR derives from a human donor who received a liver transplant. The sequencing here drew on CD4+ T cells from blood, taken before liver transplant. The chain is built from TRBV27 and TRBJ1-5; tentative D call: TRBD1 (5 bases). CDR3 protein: CASSSGVRGAAQPQHF. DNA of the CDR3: TGTGCCAGCAGTTCGGGGGTGAGAGGGGCTGCTCAGCCCCAGCATTTT.